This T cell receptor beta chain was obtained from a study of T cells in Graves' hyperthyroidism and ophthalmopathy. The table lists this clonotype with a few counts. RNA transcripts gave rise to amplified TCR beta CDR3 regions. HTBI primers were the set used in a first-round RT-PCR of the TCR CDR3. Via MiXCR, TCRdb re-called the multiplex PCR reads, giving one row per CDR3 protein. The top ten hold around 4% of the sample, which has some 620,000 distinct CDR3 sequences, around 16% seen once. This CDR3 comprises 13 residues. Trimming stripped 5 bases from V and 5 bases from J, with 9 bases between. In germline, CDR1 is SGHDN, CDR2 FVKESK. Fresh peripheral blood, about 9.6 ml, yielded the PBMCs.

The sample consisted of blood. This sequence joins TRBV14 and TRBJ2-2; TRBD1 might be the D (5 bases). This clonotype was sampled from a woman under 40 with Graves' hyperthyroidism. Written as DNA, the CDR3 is TGTGCCAGCAGCATCTCAGGGACCGGGGAGCTGTTTTTT. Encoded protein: CASSISGTGELFF.